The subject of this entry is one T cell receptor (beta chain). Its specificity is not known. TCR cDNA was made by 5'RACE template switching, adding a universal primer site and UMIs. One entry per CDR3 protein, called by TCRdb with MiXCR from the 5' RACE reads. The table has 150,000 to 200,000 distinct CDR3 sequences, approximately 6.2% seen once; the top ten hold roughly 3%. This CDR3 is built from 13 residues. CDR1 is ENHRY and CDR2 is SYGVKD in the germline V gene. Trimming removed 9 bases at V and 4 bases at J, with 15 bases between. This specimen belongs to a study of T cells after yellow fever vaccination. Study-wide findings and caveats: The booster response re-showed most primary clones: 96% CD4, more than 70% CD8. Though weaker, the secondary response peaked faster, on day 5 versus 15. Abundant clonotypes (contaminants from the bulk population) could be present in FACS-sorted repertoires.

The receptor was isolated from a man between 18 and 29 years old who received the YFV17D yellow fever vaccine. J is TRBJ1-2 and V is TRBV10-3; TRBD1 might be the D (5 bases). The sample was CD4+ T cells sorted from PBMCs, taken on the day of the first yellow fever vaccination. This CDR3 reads CAMSPGPLYGYTF. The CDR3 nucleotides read TGTGCCATGAGCCCGGGACCGCTCTATGGCTACACCTTC.